This paragraph reports one T cell receptor beta chain. Sequenced by immunoSEQ multiplex PCR; TCRdb stores in-frame clones only, minus some. The sample includes about 90,000 clones, 85% to 95% of them seen just once. This sample is drawn from a study of technical replicates of blood from several donors. Specimen: T cells isolated from PBMCs. The source of this sequence is a human donor in good health.

The CDR3 coding sequence is TGTGCCAGTAGTATTATCGCCAGGGGCGACTCTGGAAACACCATATATTTT. Translation: CASSIIARGDSGNTIYF. The chain has TRBV19 and TRBJ1-3; perhaps TRBD1 as D (6 bases). There are 17 residues in the CDR3. Germline V CDR1 and CDR2: LNHDA, SQIVND (reference sequence). Trimming took 3 bases from V and 0 from J, leaving 15 bases between them.